This TCR beta chain comes out of a study of neoadjuvant anti-PD-1 for oral cavity cancer. The germline V gene has CDR1 SEHNR and CDR2 FQNEAQ (reference sequence). V was clipped by 4 bases and J by 8 bases, with 17 bases between them. There are 14 residues in the CDR3. Assay used: immunoSEQ multiplex PCR; TCRdb lists only in-frame clones, some missing. The sample comprises around 10,000 clones, roughly 67% of which are singletons, and approximately 7.8% rests with the top ten. Specified time point: after neoadjuvant nivolumab, at surgical resection. This TCR came from a person aged 40-85 years with oral cavity squamous cell carcinoma. Here the sequenced sample was tumor tissue, taken after nivolumab (anti-PD-1) treatment. J is TRBJ1-1 and V is TRBV7-9; D is unclear. This chain's CDR3 is CASSYTRTLREAFF. CDR3 sequence (DNA): TGTGCCAGCAGCTACACGCGGACTCTCCGGGAAGCTTTCTTT.